One T cell receptor beta chain is described in this entry. Its cognate antigen is unknown. Using immunoSEQ multiplex PCR, the repertoire was profiled, and TCRdb retains in-frame clones only, with some absent. Here the sample spans about 95,000 clones, around 72% being singletons. This sample is part of a study of fetal regulatory T cell absence and autoimmunity. Study observations and caveats: In IPEX syndrome, oligoclonal enrichment was read as supporting prenatal antigen-driven autoimmunity in the pancreas. Pancreas and cord blood did not differ much in TRB family usage.

The CDR3 has 15 amino acids. The V gene end was trimmed by 1 base and the J gene end by 3 bases; junction bases not matched to a gene: 7. Germline CDR1 reads GTSNPN; CDR2 reads SVGIG (reference sequence). The chain is built from TRBV30 and TRBJ2-5; TRBD2 matches 8 bases. The sequenced sample consisted of pancreas tissue. This clonotype was obtained from a male donor with IPEX syndrome. This CDR3 reads CAWSEHRGLEETQYF. CDR3 nucleotide sequence: TGTGCCTGGAGTGAACACCGGGGACTAGAAGAGACCCAGTACTTC.